Listed below are T cell receptor beta chains from one sample, sequenced in a study of T cells in Graves' hyperthyroidism and ophthalmopathy. TCRdb analysed the multiplex PCR reads with MiXCR anew, one entry per CDR3 protein. The sample records approximately 410,000 distinct CDR3 sequences, around 15% being singletons. Sequencing used blood. These receptors originate from a woman younger than 30 with Graves' hyperthyroidism. Both conserved end residues are part of each CDR3. The D gene is left open where the match is weak. Some rows mark clone size as missing; the rest say once, few, many or name a class of expanded clone.

j_call cdr3_length d_call clone_size v_call cdr3_aa cdr3_nt
TRBJ1-1 13 - many TRBV29-1 CSVGGLLNTEAFF TGCAGCGTTGGTGGTCTACTGAACACTGAAGCTTTCTTT
TRBJ2-7 14 - once TRBV15 CATSRDWQSYEQYF TGTGCCACCAGCAGAGATTGGCAGAGCTACGAGCAGTACTTC
TRBJ2-6 17 - - TRBV15 CATSRDAGAGGANVLTF TGTGCCACCAGCAGAGACGCGGGGGCGGGAGGGGCCAACGTCCTGACTTTC
TRBJ2-2 16 TRBD1 - TRBV6-9 CASSYLGTGGTGELFF TGTGCCAGCAGTTACTTAGGGACAGGGGGCACCGGGGAGCTGTTTTTT
TRBJ2-5 16 TRBD2 few TRBV14 CASSQDRREGRETQYF TGTGCCAGCAGCCAAGATCGGCGGGAGGGTAGGGAGACCCAGTACTTC
TRBJ2-3 16 - many TRBV3-1 CASSPSKGFNTDTQYF TGTGCCAGCAGCCCTAGTAAGGGTTTTAACACAGATACGCAGTATTTT
TRBJ2-3 15 TRBD2 many TRBV20-1 CSAPRLAGDTDTQYF TGCAGTGCTCCTCGACTAGCGGGGGACACAGATACGCAGTATTTT
TRBJ2-3 15 TRBD1 many TRBV7-6 CASSLAGQGTDTQYF TGTGCCAGCAGCTTAGCGGGACAGGGCACAGATACGCAGTATTTT
TRBJ1-2 14 TRBD1 many TRBV28 CASSPQDRSYGYTF TGTGCCAGCAGTCCTCAGGACAGGAGCTATGGCTACACCTTC
TRBJ2-5 14 TRBD2 many TRBV20-1 CSAPFSGRAGTQYF TGCAGTGCTCCTTTTAGCGGGAGGGCCGGGACCCAGTACTTC
TRBJ1-2 13 TRBD1 few TRBV11-2 CASSQTGSSGYIF TGTGCCAGCAGCCAGACAGGGTCTTCTGGCTACATCTTC
TRBJ1-5 15 TRBD1 many TRBV27 CASRFLGQSNQPQHF TGTGCCAGCAGGTTTTTGGGACAGAGCAATCAGCCCCAGCATTTT
TRBJ2-1 14 TRBD2 many TRBV6-1 CASSGLAGGNEQFF TGTGCCAGCAGCGGACTAGCGGGAGGAAATGAGCAGTTCTTC
TRBJ2-1 15 TRBD2 many TRBV27 CASSSGLGVLDEQFF TGTGCCAGCAGTTCTGGACTAGGGGTCCTCGATGAGCAGTTCTTC